The 16 T cell receptor beta chains in this list originate from one sample, sequenced in a study of cytomegalovirus exposure and HLA in healthy donors. The PCR contained 60 Vbeta and 13 Jbeta primers. TCRdb's table, derived via immunoSEQ multiplex PCR, lists solely in-frame clones and lacks some. Here the sample table reports over 200,000 clones. The specimen sequenced was PBMCs. The receptors here all came from a woman aged 25 to 39 in good health and CMV-seropositive.

The J gene is TRBJ2-1, the V gene TRBV27; 7 bases are a match to TRBD1. The CDR3 is 14 residues long. V was pared by 4 bases and J by 4 bases, with 4 bases of the junction left unmatched. CDR1 MNHEY and CDR2 SMNVEV come from the germline V gene (reference sequence). The CDR3 reads CASSWAGGYNEQFF. The CDR3 DNA follows: TGTGCCAGCAGTTGGGCAGGGGGTTACAATGAGCAGTTCTTC.

The rearrangement joins TRBV18 to TRBJ1-5; TRBD1 matches 10 bases. V gave up 3 bases and J gave up 2 bases; unmatched junction bases: 7. Germline CDR1 and CDR2: KGHSH and LQKENI. This CDR3 region has 17 residues. The CDR3 DNA is TGTGCCAGCTCACCCTCCACCGGGACAGGGGGCAATCAGCCCCAGCATTTT. Residues: CASSPSTGTGGNQPQHF.

The genes are TRBV4-1 and TRBJ1-1; unclear D gene. V was clipped by 1 base and J by 7 bases, with 16 bases between them. The CDR3 extends over 15 amino acids. CDR1 and CDR2 (germline): MGHRA, YSYEKL. This CDR3 is CASSQVEGRTYEAFF. The CDR3 nucleotides are TGCGCCAGCAGCCAAGTAGAGGGTCGAACCTATGAAGCTTTCTTT.

DNA of the CDR3: TGTGCCAGCAATCTAGGCTTCTTGAACACTGAAGCTTTCTTT. Protein product: CASNLGFLNTEAFF. This chain uses TRBV6-1 with TRBJ1-1; D is uncertain. V lost 7 bases and J 0 bases, leaving 12 bases between the germline ends. In germline, CDR1 is MNHNS, CDR2 SASEGT. CDR3 size: 14 residues.

The J gene is TRBJ1-2, the V gene TRBV7-9; D is unresolved. V gave up 5 bases and J gave up 8 bases, with 18 bases separating them. From germline, CDR1 is SEHNR and CDR2 FQNEAQ (reference sequence). The CDR3 totals 14 residues. CDR3 sequence: CASSPNAANGGYTF. The DNA of the CDR3 is TGTGCCAGCAGCCCCAACGCGGCCAATGGGGGCTACACCTTC.

The chain uses TRBV7-6 and TRBJ2-1; 10 positions match TRBD1. Trimming removed 5 bases from V and 9 bases from J; junction bases left unmatched: 13. Germline CDR1 reads SGHVS; CDR2 reads FNYEAQ. This CDR3 region has 16 residues. CDR3 residues: CASSTSGDRGVGEQFF. CDR3 nucleotides: TGTGCCAGCAGCACCTCGGGGGACAGGGGAGTTGGTGAGCAGTTCTTC. Full variable domain (rest looked up from reference TRBV7-6 and TRBJ2-1): GAGVSQSPRYKVTKRGQDVALRCDPISGHVSLYWYRQALGQGPEFLTYFNYEAQQDKSGLPNDRFSAERPEGSISTLTIQRTEQRDSAMYRCASSTSGDRGVGEQFFGPGTRLTVL.

V is TRBV5-1 and J is TRBJ2-5, with 7 bases that match TRBD1. The CDR3 length is 16 residues. CDR1 is SGHRS, CDR2 YFSETQ, per germline. The trim removed 2 bases at V and 4 bases at J, leaving 11 bases unmatched. The CDR3 DNA follows: TGCGCCAGCAGCTTACGACAGGGAGTGACGGCAGAGACCCAGTACTTC. Residues: CASSLRQGVTAETQYF. The full variable domain, completed using reference TRBV5-1 and TRBJ2-5, is KAGVTQTPRYLIKTRGQQVTLSCSPISGHRSVSWYQQTPGQGLQFLFEYFSETQRNKGNFPGRFSGRQFSNSRSEMNVSTLELGDSALYLCASSLRQGVTAETQYFGPGTRLLVL.

The gene calls are TRBV6-5 and TRBJ2-2; possible D gene TRBD1, 5 bases. This CDR3 has 16 residues. Germline V lookup: CDR1 MNHEY, CDR2 SVGAGI. Trimming took 2 bases from V and 2 from J, leaving 12 bases between them. The CDR3 spells CASSYGPRVNTGELFF. The CDR3, as DNA: TGTGCCAGCAGTTACGGGCCCAGGGTAAACACCGGGGAGCTGTTTTTT.

CDR3: CASSTGGAMNTEAFF. CDR3 DNA sequence: TGCGCCAGCAGCACAGGGGGGGCGATGAACACTGAAGCTTTCTTT. J is TRBJ1-1 and V is TRBV10-2, with TRBD1 matching over 8 bases. CDR3 length: 15 residues. CDR1 WSHSY and CDR2 SAAADI come from the germline V gene. The V and J ends lost 6 bases and 0 bases, in that order; junction bases with no gene match: 6.

J is TRBJ1-4 and V is TRBV19; 10 bases line up with TRBD1. The J segment lost 6 bases and the V segment lost 5 bases, leaving 6 bases of the junction unmatched. CDR3 length: 15 amino acids. Germline CDR1 reads LNHDA; CDR2 reads SQIVND (reference sequence). Here the CDR3 DNA reads TGTGCCAGTAGTTTCGACAGGGGGCTGTATGAAAAACTGTTTTTT. Protein: CASSFDRGLYEKLFF.

The V gene is TRBV10-3, the J gene TRBJ2-1, with 10 bases that match TRBD1. Germline V CDR1 and CDR2: ENHRY, SYGVKD. V lost 6 bases and J lost 7; bases outside the gene matches: 6. The CDR3 totals 14 residues. CDR3 loop: CAIRGTGEGNEQFF. CDR3 bases: TGTGCCATCAGGGGGACAGGGGAGGGGAATGAGCAGTTCTTC.

J is TRBJ2-1 and V is TRBV6-4, with TRBD2 as a possible D gene (5 bases). This CDR3 has 15 amino acids. V shed 0 bases and J shed 3 bases, with 9 bases lying between them. The germline V gene encodes CDR1 MRHNA and CDR2 SNTAGT. CDR3 nucleotide sequence: TGTGCCAGCAGTGACTCGAGGGCGGACTACAATGAGCAGTTCTTC. Protein product: CASSDSRADYNEQFF.

The chain joins TRBV7-8 to TRBJ1-1; no clear D. The ends were cut back, 3 bases at V and 5 bases at J, with 7 bases in the middle. The germline V gene encodes CDR1 SGHVS and CDR2 FQNEAQ. This CDR3 is built from 12 residues. CDR3 loop: CASSFEETEAFF. CDR3 nucleotides: TGTGCCAGCAGCTTTGAGGAAACTGAAGCTTTCTTT.

This chain connects TRBV29-1 to TRBJ2-7; 11 bases align to TRBD1. V gave up 7 bases and J gave up 5 bases; unmatched junction bases: 16. The germline gives CDR1 SQVTM, CDR2 ANQGSEA. The CDR3 is 16 amino acids. In DNA form, the CDR3 reads TGCAGCGCTAAAAGGGACAGGGGGTATGAGTCCGACGAGCAGTACTTC. Its translation: CSAKRDRGYESDEQYF.

The chain links TRBV7-9 to TRBJ2-7, with unresolved D. Germline V lookup: CDR1 SEHNR, CDR2 FQNEAQ (reference sequence). V was trimmed by 5 bases and J by 2 bases, leaving 13 bases between them. The length of the CDR3 is 14 residues. The CDR3 loop reads CASSPRGGTYEQYF. As DNA, the CDR3 is TGTGCCAGCAGCCCTCGAGGTGGAACCTACGAGCAGTACTTC. Looking up the rest from reference TRBV7-9 and TRBJ2-7 gives the full variable domain: DTGVSQNPRHKITKRGQNVTFRCDPISEHNRLYWYRQTLGQGPEFLTYFQNEAQLEKSRLLSDRFSAERPKGSFSTLEIQRTEQGDSAMYLCASSPRGGTYEQYFGPGTRLTVT.

The rearrangement uses TRBV5-6 and TRBJ1-1, with TRBD1 matching 8 bases. V lost 0 bases and J lost 6; bases outside the gene matches: 10. The CDR3 totals 16 residues. Germline CDR1 is SGHDT and CDR2 is YYEEEE. CDR3 protein: CASSLADRGPPAEAFF. In nucleotides, the CDR3 is TGTGCCAGCAGCTTGGCTGACAGGGGCCCTCCTGCTGAAGCTTTCTTT.